The rows below give T cell receptor beta chains drawn from one sample of a study of T-cell reconstitution after alpha-beta-depleted transplantation in children. TCRdb reprocessed the PCR reads via MiXCR and lists one record per CDR3 protein. Of roughly 610,000 distinct CDR3 sequences detected, about 11% appear once; the ten largest clones hold less than 5%. This specimen consisted of PBMCs from the stem cell graft donor, obtained from the stem cell graft. The source of these receptors is a human donor who donated a stem cell graft to a child with acute myeloid leukemia. CDR3s include the opening cysteine and the closing phenylalanine or tryptophan. The D gene is left open where the match is weak. Expanded clones get a size class; other rows say once, few or many, or leave the size out.

j_call: TRBJ2-1; clone_size: many; v_call: TRBV18; d_call: -; cdr3_nt: TGTGCCAGCTCACCCCCGATGGGTAACTCAGGCAATGAGCAGTTCTTC; cdr3_aa: CASSPPMGNSGNEQFF
j_call: TRBJ2-5; clone_size: few; v_call: TRBV20-1; d_call: -; cdr3_nt: TGCAGTGCTAGATGGCAGGGGGGAGAGACCCAGTACTTC; cdr3_aa: CSARWQGGETQYF
j_call: TRBJ1-6; clone_size: -; v_call: TRBV18; d_call: -; cdr3_nt: TGTGCCAGCTCACCACCCGATGGGGCCAGCTCACCCCTCCACTTT; cdr3_aa: CASSPPDGASSPLHF
j_call: TRBJ2-5; clone_size: few; v_call: TRBV4-3; d_call: -; cdr3_nt: TGCGCCAGCAGTCAATCGAGGGGAGGAGAGACCCAGTACTTC; cdr3_aa: CASSQSRGGETQYF
j_call: TRBJ2-7; clone_size: -; v_call: TRBV7-9; d_call: TRBD2; cdr3_nt: TGTGCCAGCAGCTTAGAGGCGGGAGAAGCACGCGAGCAGTACTTC; cdr3_aa: CASSLEAGEAREQYF
j_call: TRBJ2-2; clone_size: few; v_call: TRBV15; d_call: -; cdr3_nt: TGTGCCACCAGGGGCGGGACCGGGGAGCTGTTTTTT; cdr3_aa: CATRGGTGELFF
j_call: TRBJ2-1; clone_size: few; v_call: TRBV29-1; d_call: TRBD2; cdr3_nt: TGCAGCGTTTCCAGCGGGAGGGCCGAAGAGCAGTTCTTC; cdr3_aa: CSVSSGRAEEQFF
j_call: TRBJ2-7; clone_size: many; v_call: TRBV4-2; d_call: -; cdr3_nt: TGTGCCAGCAGCCAAGTAGGCTGGTACGAGCAGTACTTC; cdr3_aa: CASSQVGWYEQYF
j_call: TRBJ1-1; clone_size: -; v_call: TRBV30; d_call: -; cdr3_nt: TGTGCCTGGGACCGAGGGCCCACGTACACTGAAGCTTTCTTT; cdr3_aa: CAWDRGPTYTEAFF
j_call: TRBJ2-3; clone_size: -; v_call: TRBV6-1; d_call: TRBD2; cdr3_nt: TGTGCCAGCAGTGAATTCGGGACTAGAGGAGATACGCAGTATTTT; cdr3_aa: CASSEFGTRGDTQYF
j_call: TRBJ2-7; clone_size: few; v_call: TRBV12-3/TRBV12-4; d_call: -; cdr3_nt: TGTGCCAGCAGTTTTTTAGTGGGGACCTACGAGCAGTACTTC; cdr3_aa: CASSFLVGTYEQYF
j_call: TRBJ2-1; clone_size: -; v_call: TRBV10-3; d_call: -; cdr3_nt: TGTGCCATCAGTGAGTCAAAGTCCGATAAACCCTACAATGAGCAGTTCTTC; cdr3_aa: CAISESKSDKPYNEQFF
j_call: TRBJ2-3; clone_size: -; v_call: TRBV10-3; d_call: TRBD2; cdr3_nt: TGTGCCATCAGTGGTAGCGGGAGGGCCCTCGGTACAGATACGCAGTATTTT; cdr3_aa: CAISGSGRALGTDTQYF
j_call: TRBJ2-7; clone_size: -; v_call: TRBV6-2/TRBV6-3; d_call: TRBD1; cdr3_nt: TGTGCCAGCAGTTACCCAACGACAGGGTTCCGGCAATCCTACGAGCAGTACTTC; cdr3_aa: CASSYPTTGFRQSYEQYF
j_call: TRBJ2-6; clone_size: -; v_call: TRBV5-1; d_call: TRBD1; cdr3_nt: TGCGCCAGCAGGACTCCGACCGGACAGGGGGCTTCTGGGGCCAACGTCCTGACTTTC; cdr3_aa: CASRTPTGQGASGANVLTF
j_call: TRBJ1-2; clone_size: few; v_call: TRBV7-3; d_call: -; cdr3_nt: TGTGCCAGCAGCTTAACGGGCGGCTTAGGCTACACCTTC; cdr3_aa: CASSLTGGLGYTF